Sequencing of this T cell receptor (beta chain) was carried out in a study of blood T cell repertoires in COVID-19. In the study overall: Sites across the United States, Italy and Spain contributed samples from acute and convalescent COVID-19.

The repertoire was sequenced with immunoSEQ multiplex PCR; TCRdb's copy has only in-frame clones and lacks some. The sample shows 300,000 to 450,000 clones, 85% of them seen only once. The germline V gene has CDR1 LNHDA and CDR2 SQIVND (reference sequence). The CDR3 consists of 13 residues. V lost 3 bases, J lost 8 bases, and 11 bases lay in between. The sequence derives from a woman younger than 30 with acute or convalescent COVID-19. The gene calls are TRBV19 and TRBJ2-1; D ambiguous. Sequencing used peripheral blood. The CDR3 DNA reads TGTGCCAGTAGTATCTTGCTAGGTTATGAGCAGTTCTTC. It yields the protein CASSILLGYEQFF.